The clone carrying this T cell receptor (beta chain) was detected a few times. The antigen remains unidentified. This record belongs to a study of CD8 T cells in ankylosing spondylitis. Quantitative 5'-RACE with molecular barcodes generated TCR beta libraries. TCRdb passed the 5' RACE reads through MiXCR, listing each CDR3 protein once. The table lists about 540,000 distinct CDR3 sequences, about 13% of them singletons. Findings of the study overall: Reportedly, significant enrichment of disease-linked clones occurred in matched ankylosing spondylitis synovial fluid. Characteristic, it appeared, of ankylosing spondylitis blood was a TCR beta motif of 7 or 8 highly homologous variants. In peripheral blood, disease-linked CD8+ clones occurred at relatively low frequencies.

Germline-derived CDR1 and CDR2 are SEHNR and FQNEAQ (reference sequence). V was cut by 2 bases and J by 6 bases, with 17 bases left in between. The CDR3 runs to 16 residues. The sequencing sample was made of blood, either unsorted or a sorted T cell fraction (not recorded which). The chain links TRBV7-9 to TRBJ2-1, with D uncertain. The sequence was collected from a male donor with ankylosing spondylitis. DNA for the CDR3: TGTGCCAGCAGCTTAATCTTGCCGGGTTCACTCAATGAGCAGTTCTTC. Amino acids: CASSLILPGSLNEQFF.